Here is one TCR beta chain with its context. Its binding antigen is unknown. Qualities for individual bases were not recorded, and no much larger clone is one base off. According to the germline V gene, CDR1 reads SGHVS and CDR2 reads FNYEAQ. Including the terminal cysteine and phenylalanine, the CDR3 comprises 15 residues. The only DNA kept is the CDR3, 45 bases in frame from the first base. Trimming accounts for 1 base at V and 1 base at J, while the number of junction bases matched to no gene is 4. The donors were included in the validation cohort of 120 subjects, a group kept apart from the approximately 670-subject first cohort. The source of the sample is a study of cytomegalovirus exposure and HLA in healthy donors (TCRdb year 2017). Context from the whole study: The 500 to 700 repertoires of the first cohort and the 95 to 150 validation repertoires were produced on the same platform, according to a later analysis. Besides the first cohort of 666 subjects, a separate validation cohort made up of 120 or so different subjects was used. The aim of the study was to test whether cataloging public T cell receptors could identify signatures of past pathogen exposure. High-throughput TCR immunosequencing, statistical association of individual TCRs with disease status, and machine learning were combined to predict cytomegalovirus infection status.

Library preparation was by the immunoSEQ multiplex PCR assay. In the source study's methods: A statistical classification framework was developed to diagnose cytomegalovirus status using the catalog of TCR beta chain sequences. TCRdb re-hosts the immuneACCESS table, in-frame sequences only. Its copies lack some clones; in the studies checked, an unresolved V gene accounts for under half of them, and the cause for the rest is not known. V and J calls and clone size are as listed in that table; D and trimming were resolved from the DNA. For this sample there are over 250,000 clones; just over 85% appear just once. Jointly, the top ten make up 1% of the sample. The research as a whole found: In both the original and validation cohorts, the classifier was reported to diagnose cytomegalovirus status with high specificity and sensitivity. A later analysis lacked HLA typing for the validation cohort, so it scored co-occurrence in that cohort across all 110 or so repertoires. In vitro tests confirmed that a few of the cytomegalovirus-associated TCR beta chains recognize cytomegalovirus antigens. The authors suggested that the approach could potentially be extended to other disease states and immunological phenotypes. Subsequent analysis determined that TCRs grouped into clusters in the first cohort also showed a tendency toward co-occurrence across the roughly 110 validation repertoires, and 85% to 95% of cluster scores exceeded 0. While some public TCRs were present in many individuals, most TCR sequences turned up only very rarely across donors. In the study, around 160 TCR beta chains were listed as associated with cytomegalovirus.

This sequence uses TRBV7-6 and TRBJ2-7; 7 nucleotides in the junction match TRBD2. The specimen sequenced was PBMCs. The clonotype was recovered from a woman aged 18-29 years in good health and CMV-seronegative. The CDR3 sequence is CASSLGSGPSYEQYF. DNA sequence: TGTGCCAGCAGCTTAGGTAGCGGGCCTTCCTACGAGCAGTACTTC.